The entry below gives a single T cell receptor beta chain sequence along with its context. This clone's antigen is unknown. No per-base quality is available; no much larger clone lies one base away. This sample stems from a study of cytomegalovirus exposure and HLA in healthy donors (dated by TCRdb to the late 2010s). For the wider study: An earlier analysis of roughly 610 of the donors reported approximately 300 Gb of sequence data and around 120 million unique TCR beta sequences obtained from around 180 million T cells. Every discovery cohort repertoire had been produced on one sequencing platform. An earlier analysis of 587 of the donors used high-throughput TCR beta sequencing to judge whether each TCR beta V gene segment behaved as functional or pseudogenic. In the later analysis, no new phenotypic data were used to find candidate immune exposures; instead, reliance was placed on TCR beta sequences and their occurrence across donors. The study aimed to test whether cataloging public T cell receptors could reveal signatures of past pathogen exposure. Among roughly 400 genotyped donors of the cohort, an average of roughly 230,000 unique TCR beta nucleotide sequences was sequenced per donor, of which about 18% were non-productive. HLA typing covered class I and class II loci at four-digit resolution. Donor age, sex, ethnicity and CMV serostatus were collected together with the repertoire data. The T cell repertoires of 550 to 850 subjects were profiled by immunosequencing and related to cytomegalovirus serostatus. Along with the 666-subject first cohort, a separate validation cohort of over a hundred different subjects was used. The genetic ancestry cluster associated with self-reported Caucasian donors included over 80% of the 300 to 400 genotyped donors. Because of strong linkage in the cohort, five DR-DQ haplotypes were treated as single units for association and clustering. Typing coverage differed by locus: A, B, C, DRB1 and DQB1 were typed in roughly 629-630 donors, DQA1 in 500 to 550, DPA1 in some 600, and DPB1 in 472. An early release that covered more than 550 HLA-typed donors contained approximately 320 gigabases of sequencing data and 75 million to 100 million unique TCR sequences. In a later analysis, previously published TCR beta repertoires from fewer than 750 donors were re-analyzed and high-resolution HLA genotyping was added so that TCR occurrence patterns could be studied. High-throughput TCR immunosequencing, statistical association of individual TCRs with disease status, and machine learning were combined to predict cytomegalovirus infection status. A later genetic analysis took genome-wide SNP genotypes for about 65% of the 666 donors and used that subset as a discovery cohort.

Its CDR3 holds 15 amino acids, cysteine through phenylalanine. Left in the record is the CDR3 DNA by itself, 45 bases read in frame from the first base. The germline V gene (reference sequence) supplies CDR1 SGHNT and CDR2 YYREEE. Compared with germline, V lacks 3 bases and J lacks 7 bases; bases without a gene match: 8. Libraries were prepared through the immunoSEQ multiplex PCR assay. The multiplex PCR relied on a mix of 60 forward primers for TCR Vbeta segments and 13 reverse primers for TCR Jbeta segments. The CDR3 region of rearranged TCR beta genes was amplified from genomic DNA by a multiplex PCR assay. The amplified TCR beta libraries were sequenced on the Illumina HiSeq System as 87-base-pair reads. The authors' analysis ran thus. Across the 700 or so repertoires, a later analysis counted 60 million to 90 million unique TCR beta chains, 9 million to 14 million of which were shared by at least two donors. Raw reads were error-corrected and collapsed into unique sequences with a nearest-neighbor algorithm that merged closely related sequences to remove PCR and sequencing errors. CDR3 sequences were aligned to IMGT reference sequences to assign V, D and J gene segments. For a sequence to be retained, at least a six-nucleotide match to both a V gene segment and a J gene segment was required. A rearrangement was called productive if the CDR3 had no stop codons and remained in frame with V and J, and every other rearrangement was called non-productive. Following IMGT convention, CDR3 was defined as the stretch from the second conserved V-encoded cysteine up to the conserved J-encoded phenylalanine. The earlier analysis of approximately 500 of the donors excluded sequences that lacked an unambiguous match to a single V gene segment. In an earlier analysis of several hundred of the donors, V segments were called functional above 56.7% productive rearrangements and were called segregating when the between-donor standard deviation exceeded 5%. A statistical classification framework was developed to diagnose cytomegalovirus status using the catalog of TCR beta chain sequences. In a later analysis, V and J genes were assigned by comparing TCR nucleotide sequences against IMGT/GENE-DB human TR gene sequences. In a later analysis, CDR3 sequences and most-parsimonious VDJ recombination scenarios were assigned using the TCRdist pipeline. In a later analysis, each TCR beta chain was defined by its CDR3 amino acid sequence together with its V-gene family, and reads lacking a unique V-gene family were excluded. As a way to deal with suspected cross-contamination and a sequencing artifact, a later analysis dropped roughly 600 nucleotide sequences that were highly shared and had low generation probability. In a later analysis, a clonal expansion index was calculated for each public chain from normalized within-repertoire ranks of inferred template counts. A later analysis computed generation probabilities with a VDJ recombination model fitted to out-of-frame rearrangements, and checked the results against IGoR. In a later analysis, hypergeometric tests were used to score TCR-TCR, TCR-HLA and TCR-CMV co-occurrence, with a repertoire-size bias correction applied to TCR pairs. A later analysis estimated false discovery rates by permuting HLA or CMV assignments 20 times. In a later analysis, co-occurring TCRs were grouped using DBSCAN, and TCRdist sequence similarity was added for clustering within HLA-allele-positive subsets. For co-occurrence clustering, repertoires with fewer than 30,000 or more than 120,000 public chains were excluded, along with roughly five repertoires with anomalous nucleotide sharing. TCRdb obtained this table from immuneACCESS and retained in-frame rearrangements with V and J assigned. These tables miss some clones; where compared with another copy, unresolved V genes account for less than half of the shortfall, and the remainder is unexplained. The V and J calls and clone size were taken over from that table, and D and trimming were inferred from the DNA. Counted in this sample were 130,000 or so clones; roughly 73% of them appeared once. The ten largest account for around 3.2% of the sample.

Beyond this particular receptor, the publication reports: Because counts were too low, 15 to 20 rarely observed V segments, including chromosome 9 orphons, were left out of the earlier analysis of 500 to 650 of the donors. A later analysis found that most CMV-associated TCR beta chains appeared HLA-restricted, with HLA associations seemingly driven largely by CMV exposure. A group of highly shared sequence variants was considered likely to be a technical artifact of the sequencing pipeline. Only TCR beta chains were sequenced in this cohort, and the absence of alpha or paired-chain data limited detectable features. Some IMGT-functional V segments, including TRBV6-2 and TRBV6-3, could not be distinguished by the 87-base-pair reads and were therefore excluded. In a later analysis, TCR association rates were found to vary across HLA loci, with the most associated TCRs seen for DRB1 alleles and the fewest for HLA-C alleles. Strong co-occurrence of HLA alleles, especially DR and DQ, made assigning TCR associations to individual alleles difficult. A further reported finding was that TCR beta sequences accurately predicted the HLA-A and HLA-B alleles for most subjects in the first cohort. The classifier was reported to diagnose cytomegalovirus status with high specificity and sensitivity in both the original cohort and the validation cohort. The only immune exposure information available for the cohort was CMV serostatus. An association between a missense DCLRE1C variant and V-gene and J-gene trimming of TCR beta chains was found in a later genetic analysis and replicated in an independent cohort. Several of the top co-occurrence clusters appeared to be linked to parvovirus B19, influenza, CMV and Epstein-Barr virus, according to a later analysis. At a false discovery rate of 0.05, a later analysis linked fewer than 20,000 TCR beta sequences to specific HLA alleles. Because HLA typing was unavailable for some donors at each locus, only the typed subset was used in association tests. The authors suggested that the approach could potentially be extended to other disease states and immunological phenotypes. Compared with the approximately 700-donor mean, donors in an Asian-associated ancestry cluster had fewer N-insertions in productive TCRs, according to a later genetic analysis. Across donors, most TCR sequences were observed very rarely, whereas some public TCRs were present in many individuals. A few of the identified cytomegalovirus-associated TCR beta chains were confirmed in vitro to be specific for cytomegalovirus antigens. In an earlier analysis of over 550 of the donors, most TCR beta V segments were observed in productive rearrangements about 87% or about 30% of the time, broadly matching IMGT annotations. Linkage disequilibrium might explain the correlated functional status among segregating V segments, but an unknown experimental factor could not be excluded. Compared with equally common non-associated chains, HLA-associated TCR beta chains in a later analysis were more clonally expanded and had lower generation probabilities. Sequencing depth was assumed to be roughly uniform across donors in the presence/absence analyses, though that assumption may not hold. A total of fewer than 200 TCR beta chains were listed by the study as associated with cytomegalovirus.

In total, more than 500 healthy bone marrow donors made up the cohort. At the time of sampling, all cohort members were nominally healthy, though unrecorded immune exposures were likely present. The donor was CMV seronegative and belonged to the group of 380 or so seronegative cohort members. Every donor gave a peripheral blood sample, and the peripheral blood mononuclear cells from that sample were used for TCR beta sequencing. Genomic DNA extraction from the blood cell samples was performed with the Qiagen DNeasy Blood Extraction Kit. The origin of this receptor is a man aged 40-55 years in good health and CMV-seronegative. The V and J segments used are TRBV5-4 and TRBJ2-3; TRBD2 lines up with 10 middle nucleotides. The sequencing sample was made of PBMCs. The nucleotide sequence reads as follows: TGTGCCAGCAGCTCCGTCCCTAGCGGGGGTTATACGCAGTATTTT. This gives the protein CASSSVPSGGYTQYF.